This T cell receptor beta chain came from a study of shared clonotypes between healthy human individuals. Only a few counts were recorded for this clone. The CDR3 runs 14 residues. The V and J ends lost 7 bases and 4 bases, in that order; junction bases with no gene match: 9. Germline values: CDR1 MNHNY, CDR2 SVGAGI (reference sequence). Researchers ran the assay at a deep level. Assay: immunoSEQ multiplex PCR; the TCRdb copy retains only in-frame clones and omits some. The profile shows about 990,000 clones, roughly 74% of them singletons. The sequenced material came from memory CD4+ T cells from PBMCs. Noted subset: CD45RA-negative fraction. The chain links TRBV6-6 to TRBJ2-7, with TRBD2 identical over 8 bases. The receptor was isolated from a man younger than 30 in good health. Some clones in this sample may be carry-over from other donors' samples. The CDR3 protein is CASNKGSGGYEQYF. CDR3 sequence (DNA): TGTGCCAGCAACAAAGGGAGCGGGGGTTACGAGCAGTACTTC.